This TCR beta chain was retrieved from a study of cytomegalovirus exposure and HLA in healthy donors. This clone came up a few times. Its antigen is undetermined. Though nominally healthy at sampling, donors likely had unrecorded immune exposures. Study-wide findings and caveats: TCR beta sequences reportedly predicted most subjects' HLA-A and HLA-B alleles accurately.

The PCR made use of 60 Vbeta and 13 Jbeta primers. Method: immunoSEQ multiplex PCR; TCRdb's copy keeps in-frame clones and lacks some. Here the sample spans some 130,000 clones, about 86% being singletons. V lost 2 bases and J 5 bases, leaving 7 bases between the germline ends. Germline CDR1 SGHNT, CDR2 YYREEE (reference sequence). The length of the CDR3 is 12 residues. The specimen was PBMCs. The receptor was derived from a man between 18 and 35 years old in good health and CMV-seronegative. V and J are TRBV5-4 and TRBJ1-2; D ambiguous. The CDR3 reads CASSLDWYGYTF. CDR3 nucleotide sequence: TGTGCCAGCAGCTTAGACTGGTATGGCTACACCTTC.